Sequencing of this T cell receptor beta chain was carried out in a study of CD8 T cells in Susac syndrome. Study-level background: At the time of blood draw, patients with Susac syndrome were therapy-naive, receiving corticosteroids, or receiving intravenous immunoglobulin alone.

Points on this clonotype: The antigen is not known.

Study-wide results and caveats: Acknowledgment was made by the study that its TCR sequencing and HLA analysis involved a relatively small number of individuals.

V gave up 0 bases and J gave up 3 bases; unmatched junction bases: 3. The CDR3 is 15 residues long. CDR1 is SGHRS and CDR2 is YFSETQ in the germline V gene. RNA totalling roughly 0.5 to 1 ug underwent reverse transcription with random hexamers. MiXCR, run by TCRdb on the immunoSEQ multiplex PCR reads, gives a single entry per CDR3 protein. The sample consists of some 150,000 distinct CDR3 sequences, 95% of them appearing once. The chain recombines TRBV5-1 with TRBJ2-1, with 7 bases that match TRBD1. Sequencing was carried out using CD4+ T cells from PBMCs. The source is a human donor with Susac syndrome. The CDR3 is CASSLAGTDYNEQFF. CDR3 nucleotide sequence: TGCGCCAGCAGCTTGGCAGGGACAGACTACAATGAGCAGTTCTTC.